This T cell receptor beta chain originates from a study of blood T cell repertoires in COVID-19 (dated by TCRdb to the early 2020s). For the study in its entirety: Samples from collaborators originated in the United States, Italy and Spain and spanned both the acute and convalescent phases of COVID-19. The material from the prospective study consisted of cDNA or gDNA derived from T cells, B-cell-depleted T cells, or PBMCs. Deeply sampled blood TCRbeta repertoires from subjects exposed to, actively infected with, or recovered from COVID-19 were included in the dataset. The repertoires were released in a freely available public database intended as a resource for research on the immune response to SARS-CoV-2. The samples were drawn from the first 160 participants of the ongoing ImmuneRACE study and from some 1,300 subjects provided by 6 global collaborators. Sample metadata almost always included a de-identified subject ID, COVID-19 status, age in years and sex. Where available, HLA class I and class II types were obtained from metadata supplied by the sample provider rather than from assay-based typing.

Overall results and qualifications from the work: Clinical and demographic metadata were provided uncurated, with the amount varying by source and participant.

TCRbeta CDR3 regions were amplified from genomic DNA by means of the immunoSEQ Assay, a bias-controlled multiplex PCR. In the paper's pipeline: Within the assay, amplification of reference gene primers was used to estimate how many nucleated cells each sample contained. To quantify the absolute abundance of each unique TCRbeta CDR3 rearrangement, sequence reads were collapsed and filtered. Productive Simpson clonality was computed per sample as the square root of Simpson's diversity index over productive rearrangements. The clones in this table, taken by TCRdb from immuneACCESS, are in-frame only. Not every clone is retained; where verified, under half of the shortfall comes from an unresolved V gene, and the cause of the rest is unknown. V and J calls and clone size come straight from that table; D and trimming were deduced from the DNA. This sample comprises about 350,000 clones, roughly 87% of them detected only once. In total, the top ten clones hold roughly 1% of the sample.

The germline V gene supplies CDR1 MNHEY and CDR2 SVGEGT. Trimming costs V 1 base and J 8 bases, and their ends lie 9 bases apart. From the cysteine up to the phenylalanine, the CDR3 has a length of 13 residues. Here the CDR3 DNA is all that survives: 39 bases in frame from base 1. Participants in the prospective study were enrolled through a virtual design, were aged about 18 to 89 years, and lived in roughly 24 United States geographic areas. Cohort assignment in the prospective study relied on participant-reported clinical history from a screening survey and a study questionnaire. For ImmuneRACE Cohort 3, a participant was defined as recovered based on two consecutive negative NP/OP PCR tests, clearance by a healthcare professional, or resolution of symptoms. Each participant in the prospective study had whole blood, serum and a nasopharyngeal or oropharyngeal swab collected by mobile phlebotomists. Prospective study participants could optionally give additional blood draws and questionnaires over an approximately two-month period. Blood samples from the prospective study were shipped frozen or at room temperature prior to DNA extraction.

Concerning this clone itself: This receptor's antigen is unknown. Base qualities are not at hand, and no much larger clone is one base apart.

The sequence was collected from a woman aged 25 to 39 who had recovered from COVID-19. Rearrangement joined TRBV6-2 or TRBV6-3 to TRBJ2-1; the D gene is perhaps TRBD2, from 5 matching bases. Material for sequencing was PBMCs or T cells enriched from blood (not recorded which). The CDR3 protein: CASSYYLRDEQFF. The DNA sequence is given as TGTGCCAGCAGTTACTACCTGCGGGATGAGCAGTTCTTC.